One and the same sample provided the 17 T cell receptor beta chains below, sequenced in a study of OX40 agonist ivuxolimab in advanced cancers. Data came from immunoSEQ multiplex PCR; TCRdb stores just in-frame clones and leaves some out. The data show approximately 88,000 clones, with about 88% seen just once and approximately 0.67% held by the top ten. Sample: CD4+ or CD8+ T cells sorted from blood, taken in a trial of the OX40 agonist ivuxolimab. Receptors originate from an adult with an advanced solid tumor such as melanoma, head and neck, liver or kidney cancer.

This sequence joins TRBV14 and TRBJ2-3; D is ambiguous. Per the germline V gene, CDR1 is SGHDN and CDR2 is FVKESK. V gave up 0 bases and J gave up 8 bases, with 12 bases separating them. The CDR3 has 14 residues. The CDR3, as DNA: TGTGCCAGCAGCCAAGACCGATGGTCGGGTACGCAGTATTTT. It specifies CASSQDRWSGTQYF. The whole variable domain, filled in from reference TRBV14 and TRBJ2-3, reads EAGVTQFPSHSVIEKGQTVTLRCDPISGHDNLYWYRRVMGKEIKFLLHFVKESKQDESGMPNNRFLAERTGGTYSTLKVQPAELEDSGVYFCASSQDRWSGTQYFGPGTRLTVL.

J is TRBJ1-5 and V is TRBV7-6; 8 positions match TRBD1. Unmatched junction bases numbered 5, after V lost 1 base and J lost 6 bases. Germline CDR1 and CDR2: SGHVS and FNYEAQ. This CDR3 spans 15 amino acids. The CDR3 protein is CASSLGQGMGQPQHF. CDR3 DNA: TGTGCCAGCAGCTTAGGACAGGGGATGGGTCAGCCCCAGCATTTT. Looking up the rest from reference TRBV7-6 and TRBJ1-5 gives the full variable domain: GAGVSQSPRYKVTKRGQDVALRCDPISGHVSLYWYRQALGQGPEFLTYFNYEAQQDKSGLPNDRFSAERPEGSISTLTIQRTEQRDSAMYRCASSLGQGMGQPQHFGDGTRLSIL.

The chain is built from TRBV27 and TRBJ1-2; TRBD1 might be the D (5 bases). Germline CDR1 MNHEY, CDR2 SMNVEV (reference sequence). The CDR3 loop spans 15 amino acids. The germline V and J ends were trimmed by 5 bases and 4 bases, with 17 bases remaining between them. The CDR3 protein is CASSPRATMAYGYTF. For the CDR3, the DNA is TGTGCCAGCAGTCCCAGGGCTACCATGGCCTATGGCTACACCTTC.

The chain joins TRBV7-2 to TRBJ2-7; 7 nucleotides line up with TRBD2. Trimming removed 0 bases from V and 2 bases from J; junction bases left unmatched: 7. Germline V gene lookup returns CDR1 SGHTA and CDR2 FQGNSA. This CDR3 is 16 amino acids long. CDR3 nucleotide sequence: TGTGCCAGCAGCTTAGCGTCTACTAGCGCCACCTACGAGCAGTACTTC. It codes for CASSLASTSATYEQYF.

Remarks on this clone: Other DNA sequences of this sample code for an identical CDR3. This rearrangement joins TRBV19 to TRBJ1-1; D might be TRBD1 (5 bases). The germline gives CDR1 LNHDA, CDR2 SQIVND (reference sequence). The V and J ends lost 6 bases and 5 bases respectively, with 16 bases between them. This CDR3 is 14 amino acids long. The CDR3 DNA sequence: TGTGCCAGTAGCTCCCAGGGAGAAAGGACTGAAGCTTTCTTT. Translating gives CASSSQGERTEAFF.

As to this clone: The junction and the germline gene differ at one end; a read error may be behind it. The CDR3 protein is CASSPPPHSGGSPRPQYF. For the CDR3, the DNA is TGTGCCAGCTCCCCACCCCCCCATAGCGGGGGTTCACCGAGGCCGCAGTATTTT. The V and J genes are TRBV18 and TRBJ2-3; the match to TRBD2 covers 9 bases. The germline gives CDR1 KGHSH, CDR2 LQKENI. The CDR3 is 18 amino acids.

This chain connects TRBV15 to TRBJ1-2, with 7 bases identical to TRBD1. The CDR3 loop spans 15 amino acids. Germline-derived CDR1 and CDR2 are LNHNV and YYDKDF (reference sequence). The junction had 5 bases not matched to a gene; V was cut back by 0 bases and J by 4 bases. The CDR3 is CATSRERDSLYGYTF. The CDR3, as DNA: TGTGCCACCAGCAGAGAGAGGGACAGCCTCTATGGCTACACCTTC.

The count of this clone is one. The chain has TRBV2 and TRBJ1-6; 9 bases line up with TRBD1. From germline, CDR1 is SNHLY and CDR2 FYNNEI. The V and J ends lost 4 bases and 10 bases, in that order; junction bases with no gene match: 8. The CDR3 has 15 residues. CDR3 sequence: CASSGDTGGRSPLHF. The CDR3 region has the DNA TGTGCCAGCAGTGGTGATACAGGGGGCAGGTCACCCCTCCACTTT.

This chain links TRBV5-6 with TRBJ2-7; D is unresolved. Germline CDR1 and CDR2: SGHDT and YYEEEE. This CDR3 has 15 residues. The ends were cut back, 0 bases at V and 2 bases at J, with 12 bases in the middle. CDR3 in amino acids: CASSLDGPGTYEQYF. In DNA form, the CDR3 reads TGTGCCAGCAGCTTGGATGGGCCGGGCACCTACGAGCAGTACTTC.

V is TRBV9 and J is TRBJ1-2, with D perhaps TRBD1 (5 bases). Trimming cost V 5 bases and J 4 bases, with 9 bases left between them. This CDR3 contains 12 residues. CDR1 and CDR2 from the germline V gene are SGDLS and YYNGEE. CDR3 protein: CASRDNVYGYTF. The DNA of the CDR3 is TGTGCCAGCAGGGACAACGTCTATGGCTACACCTTC.

The chain joins TRBV5-5 to TRBJ1-1, with D tentatively TRBD1 (6 bases). Germline CDR1 reads SGHKS; CDR2 reads YYEKEE (reference sequence). This CDR3 is 15 amino acids long. Between the trimmed V and J ends, which lost 0 bases and 4 bases, there was a span of 13 bases. This CDR3 is CASSLAGGRSTEAFF. In DNA, the CDR3 is TGTGCCAGCAGCTTGGCTGGGGGCCGGAGCACTGAAGCTTTCTTT.

The chain uses TRBV7-6 and TRBJ2-2; TRBD1 matches at 9 bases. The ends lost 3 bases at V and 1 base at J; junction bases unmatched: 6. The CDR3 consists of 17 residues. Germline V gives CDR1 SGHVS, CDR2 FNYEAQ. The CDR3 region has the DNA TGTGCCAGCAGCTTTCGAAAGACAGGGGGGAACACCGGGGAGCTGTTTTTT. Translated: CASSFRKTGGNTGELFF.

The chain carries TRBV5-4 and TRBJ2-1; 11 nucleotides agree with TRBD2. The CDR3 totals 16 residues. The ends lost 4 bases at V and 9 bases at J; junction bases unmatched: 12. Germline values: CDR1 SGHNT, CDR2 YYREEE (reference sequence). The DNA of the CDR3 is TGTGCCAGCAGCACCCGGACGACTAGCGGGGCCGGTGAGCAGTTCTTC. This translates into CASSTRTTSGAGEQFF.

The chain links TRBV5-4 to TRBJ2-3; weak D call: TRBD2 (6 bases). V was shortened by 0 bases and J by 1 base, with 9 bases between the two germline ends. This CDR3 region has 15 residues. Germline-derived CDR1 and CDR2 are SGHNT and YYREEE (reference sequence). The CDR3 nucleotides are TGTGCCAGCAGCTTGGGGAGGGGCCGCACAGATACGCAGTATTTT. Amino acids: CASSLGRGRTDTQYF.

The chain combines TRBV10-3 with TRBJ2-7; D gene ambiguous. The CDR3 totals 14 residues. V was cut by 0 bases and J by 2 bases, with 8 bases left in between. The germline V gene encodes CDR1 ENHRY and CDR2 SYGVKD. The CDR3 sequence: CAISESGQAYEQYF. In DNA form, the CDR3 reads TGTGCCATCAGTGAGTCGGGTCAAGCCTACGAGCAGTACTTC.

The V call is TRBV29-1, the J call TRBJ1-1; 9 bases fit TRBD1. With V trimmed by 7 bases and J by 6 bases, 18 bases remained unmatched. From germline, CDR1 is SQVTM and CDR2 ANQGSEA. This CDR3 has 16 residues. The CDR3 here is CSGGGKPGQGKAEAFF. The CDR3 nucleotides read TGCAGCGGGGGGGGCAAACCGGGACAGGGCAAGGCTGAAGCTTTCTTT.

The chain has TRBV5-4 and TRBJ2-1; D unresolved. Trimming shortened V by 6 bases and J by 5 bases, and 15 bases separated the two germline ends. The CDR3 has 14 amino acids. The germline gives CDR1 SGHNT, CDR2 YYREEE (reference sequence). The CDR3: CASTDSAGNNEQFF. The DNA of the CDR3 is TGTGCCAGCACCGACTCGGCTGGGAACAATGAGCAGTTCTTC. The complete variable domain, with remaining parts taken from reference TRBV5-4 and TRBJ2-1, reads ETGVTQSPTHLIKTRGQQVTLRCSSQSGHNTVSWYQQALGQGPQFIFQYYREEENGRGNFPPRFSGLQFPNYSSELNVNALELDDSALYLCASTDSAGNNEQFFGPGTRLTVL.